Below are 7 T cell receptor beta chains sequenced from a single sample in a study of cytomegalovirus exposure and HLA in healthy donors. The PCR had 60 Vbeta and 13 Jbeta primers. The table came from immunoSEQ multiplex PCR; TCRdb's copy has only in-frame clones and leaves some out. This sample has around 150,000 clones, with roughly 80% found just once. Source material: PBMCs. The receptors were gathered from a young man in good health and CMV-seropositive.

In its sample, this clone was seen a few times. For the CDR3, the DNA is TGTGCCAGCAAATACCCGGCAGGGGGAAATTCACCCCTCCACTTT. Amino acid sequence: CASKYPAGGNSPLHF. V usage is TRBV7-2 and J usage is TRBJ1-6, with 7 nucleotides matching TRBD1. With V trimmed by 7 bases and J by 7 bases, 10 bases remained unmatched. This CDR3 spans 15 amino acids. Germline V gene sequence: CDR1 SGHTA, CDR2 FQGNSA. The full variable domain, completed using reference TRBV7-2 and TRBJ1-6, is GAGVSQSPSNKVTEKGKDVELRCDPISGHTALYWYRQSLGQGLEFLIYFQGNSAPDKSGLPSDRFSAERTGGSVSTLTIQRTQQEDSAVYLCASKYPAGGNSPLHFGNGTRLTVT.

The chain employs TRBV5-1 and TRBJ2-5; D ambiguous. Looked up from germline, CDR1 is SGHRS and CDR2 is YFSETQ. With 0 bases removed from V and 0 bases from J, the gap between germline ends came to 12 bases. This CDR3 has 16 amino acids. The CDR3 bases are TGCGCCAGCAGCTTGGCCGACTTCTCGTACCAAGAGACCCAGTACTTC. Amino acids: CASSLADFSYQETQYF.

The CDR3 nucleotides read TGTGCCAGCAGTTTCGCGGGGGGCTACGAGCAGTACTTC. Translated, it gives CASSFAGGYEQYF. The rearrangement joins TRBV28 to TRBJ2-7, with 8 bases fitting TRBD2. The J segment lost 3 bases and the V segment lost 3 bases, leaving 1 base of the junction unmatched. The length of the CDR3 is 13 residues. Germline CDR1 is MDHEN and CDR2 is SYDVKM.

The chain carries TRBV5-1 and TRBJ2-7; D unclear. The CDR3 contains 16 residues. V was clipped by 4 bases and J by 3 bases, with 20 bases between them. Germline values: CDR1 SGHRS, CDR2 YFSETQ. The CDR3, as DNA: TGCGCCAGCAGCCCACGTAGATCGATTTTTGTCTACGAGCAGTACTTC. This sequence encodes CASSPRRSIFVYEQYF.

The chain combines TRBV6-5 with TRBJ1-1, with D tentatively TRBD1 (5 bases). Looked up from germline, CDR1 is MNHEY and CDR2 is SVGAGI. The CDR3 consists of 11 residues. The ends were cut back, 7 bases at V and 4 bases at J, with 7 bases in the middle. In nucleotides, the CDR3 is TGTGCCAGCAAAGGGGTCACTGAAGCTTTCTTT. It encodes CASKGVTEAFF.

Only a few counts were recorded for this clone. The rearrangement links TRBV6-5 to TRBJ2-7, with TRBD1 as a possible D gene (5 bases). CDR3 length: 13 amino acids. Trimming stripped 5 bases from V and 2 bases from J, with 10 bases between. CDR1 MNHEY and CDR2 SVGAGI come from the germline V gene. As DNA, the CDR3 is TGTGCCAGCAGTGAGGACACCCCCTACGAGCAGTACTTC. Its translation: CASSEDTPYEQYF.

This chain uses TRBV6-1 with TRBJ2-7, with D perhaps matching TRBD2 (7 bases). The germline V and J ends were trimmed by 4 bases and 6 bases, with 22 bases remaining between them. Germline V lookup: CDR1 MNHNS, CDR2 SASEGT. This CDR3 contains 16 residues. This chain's CDR3 is CASSVGYWQGRAEQYF. The CDR3, as DNA: TGTGCCAGCAGTGTGGGCTATTGGCAGGGGAGGGCCGAGCAGTACTTC.